A selection of T cell receptor beta chains follows, all from one sample in a study of cytomegalovirus exposure and HLA in healthy donors. Profiling relied on immunoSEQ multiplex PCR, and the TCRdb table lists in-frame clones only, not all of them. The sample records roughly 280,000 clones, 65% to 85% being singletons. The sequenced material came from PBMCs. These TCRs come from a female donor in good health and CMV-seronegative. CDR3s include the opening cysteine and the closing phenylalanine or tryptophan. The order of the fields is V gene, J gene, CDR3 protein.

V: TRBV27
J: TRBJ2-1
CDR3: CASSLSWLNNEQFF

V: TRBV6-1
J: TRBJ1-5
CDR3: CASSGYDRLHQPQHF

V: TRBV4-2
J: TRBJ2-3
CDR3: CASSQDSGYTDTQYF

V: TRBV6-5
J: TRBJ2-5
CDR3: CASSRGTSPQETQYF

V: TRBV5-1
J: TRBJ2-5
CDR3: CASSLGRQDLQETQYF

V: TRBV7-2
J: TRBJ1-4
CDR3: CASSLGNRVDEKLFF

V: TRBV9
J: TRBJ2-1
CDR3: CASSVGGGLADNEQFF

V: TRBV18
J: TRBJ2-7
CDR3: CASSQNRQGNSYEQYF

V: TRBV7-2
J: TRBJ2-1
CDR3: CASSEEREKFF

V: TRBV28
J: TRBJ2-7
CDR3: CASSSSDRGIYEQYF

V: TRBV7-9
J: TRBJ1-4
CDR3: CASSQFHRGRNEKLFF

V: TRBV11-2
J: TRBJ1-1
CDR3: CASSPVLNTEAFF

V: TRBV6-6
J: TRBJ2-5
CDR3: CASLAGGVRETQYF

V: TRBV14
J: TRBJ1-3
CDR3: CASSQDRLAGVSGNTIYF

V: TRBV4-1
J: TRBJ2-2
CDR3: CASSQAGRILAGTGELFF

V: TRBV7-2
J: TRBJ1-5
CDR3: CASSLGTGSHQPQHF

V: TRBV11-2
J: TRBJ2-7
CDR3: CASSFDWSSYEQYF

V: TRBV14
J: TRBJ1-2
CDR3: CASSQDPPGDGYTF

V: TRBV5-1
J: TRBJ1-2
CDR3: CASSLEGVGGYTF

V: TRBV28
J: TRBJ2-1
CDR3: CASETSSYNEQFF

V: TRBV13
J: TRBJ2-5
CDR3: CASSQLQGGETQYF

V: TRBV28
J: TRBJ1-1
CDR3: CASSLWFAEAFF

V: TRBV5-1
J: TRBJ2-1
CDR3: CASSFNRDEQFF

V: TRBV11-2
J: TRBJ2-1
CDR3: CASSLSAGIQRNEQFF

V: TRBV2
J: TRBJ2-5
CDR3: CASTETGGSKTQYF

V: TRBV19
J: TRBJ2-1
CDR3: CATALLAGDSYNEQFF

V: TRBV19
J: TRBJ2-2
CDR3: CASRRTGSSGELFF

V: TRBV5-6
J: TRBJ1-5
CDR3: CASSLDRSMGNQPQHF

V: TRBV25-1
J: TRBJ2-6
CDR3: CASSERDRLLGANVLTF

V: TRBV7-2
J: TRBJ1-1
CDR3: CASSYRGQGSTEAFF

V: TRBV18
J: TRBJ1-2
CDR3: CASSPNGLPGGYTF

V: TRBV30
J: TRBJ1-1
CDR3: CAWSWTGEEAFF

V: TRBV5-1
J: TRBJ1-2
CDR3: CASSLGRVRVVFGYGYTF

V: TRBV7-3
J: TRBJ2-6
CDR3: CASSPRGGFSGANVLTF

V: TRBV19
J: TRBJ1-1
CDR3: CASMVRGENTEAFF

V: TRBV29-1
J: TRBJ2-5
CDR3: CSVVVAQETQYF

V: TRBV27
J: TRBJ2-1
CDR3: CASSLEPPGGSSYNEQFF

V: TRBV11-2
J: TRBJ2-7
CDR3: CASSSQHIGGEQYF

V: TRBV7-9
J: TRBJ1-5
CDR3: CASSKGTHQPQHF

V: TRBV27
J: TRBJ1-4
CDR3: CASSSGGLEKLFF

V: TRBV6-4
J: TRBJ2-2
CDR3: CASSRQENTGELFF

V: TRBV6-5
J: TRBJ2-1
CDR3: CASRPEAGGLYEQFF

V: TRBV28
J: TRBJ2-7
CDR3: CASSFSTGGAEDEQYF

V: TRBV5-1
J: TRBJ1-2
CDR3: CASSLGTQIHGYGYTF

V: TRBV4-1
J: TRBJ2-7
CDR3: CASSFPGAGTYEQYF

V: TRBV7-9
J: TRBJ1-5
CDR3: CASSLSGTGGPPGNQPQHF

V: TRBV2
J: TRBJ2-1
CDR3: CASSESGTRGLF

V: TRBV28
J: TRBJ1-1
CDR3: CASSLGGRMNTEAFF

V: TRBV6-1
J: TRBJ1-5
CDR3: CASTTRQNQPQHF

V: TRBV28
J: TRBJ2-3
CDR3: CASSLRGSGTDTQYF

V: TRBV5-1
J: TRBJ1-1
CDR3: CASSFRPGGGNTEAFF

V: TRBV13
J: TRBJ2-7
CDR3: CASSNIAGGAYEQYF

V: TRBV7-6
J: TRBJ1-4
CDR3: CASSGGTEEDEKLFF

V: TRBV7-7
J: TRBJ2-3
CDR3: CASSFGQGADTQYF

V: TRBV11-3
J: TRBJ1-1
CDR3: CASSLGEGWSTEAFF

V: TRBV5-1
J: TRBJ2-3
CDR3: CASSGRDTDTQYF

V: TRBV4-1
J: TRBJ2-1
CDR3: CASSPTPSGRDNEQFF

V: TRBV5-4
J: TRBJ1-2
CDR3: CASSLDQGSIYGYTF

V: TRBV28
J: TRBJ2-7
CDR3: CASSTSGLEFYEQYF